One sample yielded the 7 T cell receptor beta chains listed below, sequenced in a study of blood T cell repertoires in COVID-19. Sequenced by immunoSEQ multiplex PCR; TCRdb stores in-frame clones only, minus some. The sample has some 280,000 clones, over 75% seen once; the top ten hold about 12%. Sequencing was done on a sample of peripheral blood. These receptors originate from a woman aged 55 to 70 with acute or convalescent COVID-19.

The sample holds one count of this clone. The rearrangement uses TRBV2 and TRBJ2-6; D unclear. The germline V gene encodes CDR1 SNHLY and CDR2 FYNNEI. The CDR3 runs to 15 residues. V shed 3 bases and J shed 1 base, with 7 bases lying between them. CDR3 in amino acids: CASSDDFSGANVLTF. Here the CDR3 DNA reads TGTGCCAGCAGTGACGACTTTTCTGGGGCCAACGTCCTGACTTTC.

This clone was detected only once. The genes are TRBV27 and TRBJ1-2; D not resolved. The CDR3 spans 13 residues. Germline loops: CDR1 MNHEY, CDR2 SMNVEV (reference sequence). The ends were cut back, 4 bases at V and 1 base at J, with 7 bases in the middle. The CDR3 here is CASSYSINYGYTF. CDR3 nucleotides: TGTGCCAGCAGTTATTCAATTAACTATGGCTACACCTTC.

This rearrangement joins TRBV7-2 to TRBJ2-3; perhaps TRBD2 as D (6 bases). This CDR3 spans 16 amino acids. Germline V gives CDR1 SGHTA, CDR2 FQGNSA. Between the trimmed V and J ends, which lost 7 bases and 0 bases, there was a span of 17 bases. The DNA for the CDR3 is TGTGCCAGCAACGCAAGGTCCGGGAGTAGCACAGATACGCAGTATTTT. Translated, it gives CASNARSGSSTDTQYF.

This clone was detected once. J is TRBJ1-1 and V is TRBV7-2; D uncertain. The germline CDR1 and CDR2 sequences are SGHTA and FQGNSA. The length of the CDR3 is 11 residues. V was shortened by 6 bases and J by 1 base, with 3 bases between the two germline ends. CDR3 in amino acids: CASRANTEAFF. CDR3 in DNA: TGTGCCAGCAGGGCGAACACTGAAGCTTTCTTT.

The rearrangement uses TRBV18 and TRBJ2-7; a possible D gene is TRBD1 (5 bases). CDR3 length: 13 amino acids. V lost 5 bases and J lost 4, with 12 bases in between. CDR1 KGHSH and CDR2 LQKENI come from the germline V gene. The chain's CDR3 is CASSATHRYEQYF. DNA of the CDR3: TGTGCCAGCTCAGCCACCCACAGGTACGAGCAGTACTTC.

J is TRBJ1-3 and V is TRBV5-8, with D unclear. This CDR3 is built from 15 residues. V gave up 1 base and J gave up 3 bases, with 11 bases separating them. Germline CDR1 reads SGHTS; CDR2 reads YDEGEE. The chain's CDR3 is CASSLLSGVGNTIYF. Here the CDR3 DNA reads TGTGCCAGCAGCTTGCTGTCGGGAGTTGGAAACACCATATATTTT.

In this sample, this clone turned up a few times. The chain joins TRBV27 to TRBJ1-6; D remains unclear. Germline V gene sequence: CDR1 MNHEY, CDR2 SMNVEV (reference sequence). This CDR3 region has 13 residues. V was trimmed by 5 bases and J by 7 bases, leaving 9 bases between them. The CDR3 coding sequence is TGTGCCAGCAGTACCCGTGGCAATTCACCCCTCCACTTT. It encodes CASSTRGNSPLHF.